This TCR beta chain was sequenced during a study of blood T cell repertoires in COVID-19 (dated by TCRdb to 2018 to 2020). For the study in its entirety: Samples from collaborators originated in the United States, Italy and Spain and spanned both the acute and convalescent phases of COVID-19. The prospective study material was composed of cDNA or gDNA derived from T cells, B-cell-depleted T cells, or PBMCs. Nearly every sample came with metadata listing a de-identified subject ID, COVID-19 status, age in years and sex. Where available, HLA class I and class II types were obtained from metadata supplied by the sample provider rather than from assay-based typing. Samples came from the ongoing ImmuneRACE study (first 160 participants) plus 1,254 subjects from 6 global collaborators. Deeply sampled blood TCRbeta repertoires from subjects exposed to, actively infected with, or recovered from COVID-19 were included in the dataset. The repertoires were released in a freely available public database meant as a resource for research on the immune response to SARS-CoV-2.

The immunoSEQ Assay, a bias-controlled multiplex PCR, was used to amplify TCRbeta CDR3 regions from genomic DNA. Turning to the authors' computational methods: The number of nucleated cells in each sample was estimated from the amplification of reference gene primers within the assay. To quantify the absolute abundance of each unique TCRbeta CDR3 rearrangement, sequence reads were collapsed and filtered. Productive Simpson clonality was computed per sample as the square root of Simpson's diversity index over productive rearrangements. As stored in TCRdb, this immuneACCESS dataset retains in-frame rearrangements with V and J assigned. A fraction of the clones does not appear; measured against another copy, unresolved V genes explain less than half of the discrepancy, and the remainder lacks a known reason. Clone size and the V and J calls come from that table; the DNA yielded D and trimming. The sample table shows 250,000 to 400,000 clones, and roughly 86% are seen once. Of the sample, about 5.4% is held by the ten largest clones.

What the research found in general, with its limitations: Clinical and demographic metadata were provided uncurated, with the amount varying by source and participant.

Enrolling through a virtual design, the prospective study's participants ranged in age from roughly 18 to 89 years and lived across roughly 23 United States geographic areas. Cohort assignment in the prospective study relied on participant-reported clinical history from a screening survey and a study questionnaire. Recovered participants in ImmuneRACE Cohort 3 were defined by two consecutive negative NP/OP PCR tests, clearance by a healthcare professional, or resolution of symptoms. In the prospective study, mobile phlebotomists collected whole blood, serum and a nasopharyngeal or oropharyngeal swab from each participant. Prospective study participants could optionally give additional blood draws and questionnaires over an approximately 2-month period. Prospective study blood samples were shipped either frozen or at room temperature before DNA extraction. This clone was found once. Its antigen has not been determined. No much larger clone exists at a distance of one base, and base qualities are not known.

The CDR3 measures 14 amino acids from cysteine to phenylalanine. CDR3 DNA is the only sequence kept; it has 42 bases, read in frame from the first base. CDR1 and CDR2 are drawn from the germline V gene: MGHRA, YSYEKL. V is shortened by 0 bases, J by 3 bases, and the region joining them spans 9 bases. The chain couples TRBV4-1 to TRBJ2-7; no D gene is confidently identified. The origin of this receptor is a woman aged 25 to 39 who had recovered from COVID-19. The sequencing input was PBMCs or T cells enriched from blood (not recorded which). The CDR3 corresponds to CASSQEELGYEQYF. The DNA is TGCGCCAGCAGCCAAGAAGAACTCGGCTACGAGCAGTACTTC.